This is a list of T cell receptor beta chains from one sample in a study of T cell responses to AZD1222 COVID-19 vaccine. The data were produced by immunoSEQ multiplex PCR, yet TCRdb's version contains in-frame clones alone and is incomplete. This repertoire shows fewer than 85,000 clones, 88% found once; its top ten account for approximately 5%. This specimen was peripheral blood, taken 28 days after the second dose of the MenACWY control vaccine. All receptors come from an adult who received the MenACWY meningococcal vaccine as a control. CDR3s include the opening cysteine and the closing phenylalanine or tryptophan. A D gene is named only where the DNA matches it firmly. Not all rows give a size; the values are once, few, many and, for expanded clones, a class.

V gene: TRBV7-3; clone size: -; J gene: TRBJ2-6; D gene: -; CDR3 protein: CASSSVRESGANVLTF; CDR3 DNA: TGTGCCAGCAGCTCCGTCAGGGAGAGTGGGGCCAACGTCCTGACTTTC
V gene: TRBV18; clone size: once; J gene: TRBJ2-1; D gene: TRBD2; CDR3 protein: CASSEGLAGGYEQFF; CDR3 DNA: TGTGCCAGCTCGGAAGGACTAGCGGGAGGATATGAGCAGTTCTTC
V gene: TRBV1; clone size: -; J gene: TRBJ1-6; D gene: -; CDR3 protein: CTSSHCGAYNSPLHF; CDR3 DNA: TGCACCAGCAGCCATTGTGGGGCCTATAATTCACCCCTCCACTTT
V gene: TRBV2; clone size: -; J gene: TRBJ2-1; D gene: TRBD2; CDR3 protein: CASSQLTSGSNEQFF; CDR3 DNA: TGTGCCAGCAGTCAACTGACTAGCGGGAGCAATGAGCAGTTCTTC
V gene: TRBV4-1; clone size: -; J gene: TRBJ1-1; D gene: -; CDR3 protein: CASSQDGYDSLSEAFF; CDR3 DNA: TGCGCCAGCAGCCAAGATGGATACGACTCGCTATCTGAAGCTTTCTTT
V gene: TRBV28; clone size: -; J gene: TRBJ1-1; D gene: TRBD1; CDR3 protein: CASSLTGITEAFF; CDR3 DNA: TGTGCCAGCAGCCTGACAGGGATCACTGAAGCTTTCTTT
V gene: TRBV5-8; clone size: -; J gene: TRBJ2-1; D gene: -; CDR3 protein: CASSLSPYNEQFF; CDR3 DNA: TGTGCCAGCAGCTTGAGTCCCTACAATGAGCAGTTCTTC
V gene: TRBV7-9; clone size: -; J gene: TRBJ1-2; D gene: TRBD1; CDR3 protein: CASSLGQENYGYTF; CDR3 DNA: TGTGCCAGCAGCTTGGGACAGGAGAACTATGGCTACACCTTC
V gene: TRBV5-6; clone size: few; J gene: TRBJ2-7; D gene: TRBD1; CDR3 protein: CASSAGQGRYEQYF; CDR3 DNA: TGTGCCAGCAGCGCGGGACAGGGACGTTACGAGCAGTACTTC
V gene: TRBV3-1/TRBV3-2; clone size: -; J gene: TRBJ1-6; D gene: -; CDR3 protein: CASSPGRNNSPLHF; CDR3 DNA: TGTGCCAGCAGCCCCGGACGGAATAATTCACCCCTCCACTTT
V gene: TRBV28; clone size: -; J gene: TRBJ1-4; D gene: -; CDR3 protein: CASSLLGNEKLFF; CDR3 DNA: TGTGCCAGCAGTTTGTTGGGGAATGAAAAACTGTTTTTT
V gene: TRBV3-1/TRBV3-2; clone size: -; J gene: TRBJ2-3; D gene: -; CDR3 protein: CASSLSTDTQYF; CDR3 DNA: TGTGCCAGCAGCCTCAGCACAGATACGCAGTATTTT
V gene: TRBV30; clone size: -; J gene: TRBJ1-3; D gene: TRBD1; CDR3 protein: CAWRRVGQGVADTIYF; CDR3 DNA: TGTGCCTGGAGACGTGTGGGACAGGGGGTCGCAGACACCATATATTTT
V gene: TRBV13; clone size: -; J gene: TRBJ1-1; D gene: TRBD1; CDR3 protein: CASSLGQGAVNTEAFF; CDR3 DNA: TGTGCCAGCAGCTTGGGACAGGGGGCGGTTAACACTGAAGCTTTCTTT
V gene: TRBV28; clone size: -; J gene: TRBJ1-5; D gene: TRBD1; CDR3 protein: CASSGTGGHQPQHF; CDR3 DNA: TGTGCCAGCTCCGGGACAGGGGGCCATCAGCCCCAGCATTTT
V gene: TRBV28; clone size: -; J gene: TRBJ1-2; D gene: TRBD1; CDR3 protein: CAAGRGQPNYGYTF; CDR3 DNA: TGTGCCGCAGGGAGGGGGCAGCCGAACTATGGCTACACCTTC
V gene: TRBV21-1; clone size: -; J gene: TRBJ2-6; D gene: -; CDR3 protein: CASSQTHPDPFWGANVLTF; CDR3 DNA: TGTGCCAGCAGCCAAACGCACCCAGATCCCTTTTGGGGGGCCAACGTCCTGACTTTC
V gene: TRBV10-3; clone size: -; J gene: TRBJ1-6; D gene: TRBD1; CDR3 protein: CAISEFTGGGSPLHF; CDR3 DNA: TGTGCCATCAGTGAGTTCACAGGGGGCGGTTCACCCCTCCACTTT